Listed here is a single TCR beta chain. Investigators prepared the TCR beta libraries by applying iRepertoire HTBI primers and Arm-PCR of CDR3 regions. Using its own MiXCR run on the multiplex PCR reads, TCRdb lists one record per CDR3 protein. The sample includes under 450,000 distinct CDR3 sequences, 23% of them seen just once. V lost 4 bases and J 3 bases, leaving 10 bases between the germline ends. The CDR3 spans 13 residues. From germline, CDR1 is MNHEY and CDR2 SMNVEV (reference sequence). This record belongs to a study of regulatory T cells in long-lasting Graves disease. The time point is: persistent/refractory GD, antithyroid drugs over 5 years with positive TRAb. Making the TCR library involved RNA that had been extracted from PBMCs.

This clonotype was sampled from a female donor with Graves disease. The sample here was peripheral blood mononuclear cells (PBMCs), taken when the disease was refractory, from a patient treated with antithyroid drugs. The rearrangement uses TRBV27 and TRBJ2-7; D ambiguous. In DNA, the CDR3 is TGTGCCAGCAGTTCTCTCCCGATCTACGAGCAGTACTTC. Its translation is CASSSLPIYEQYF.